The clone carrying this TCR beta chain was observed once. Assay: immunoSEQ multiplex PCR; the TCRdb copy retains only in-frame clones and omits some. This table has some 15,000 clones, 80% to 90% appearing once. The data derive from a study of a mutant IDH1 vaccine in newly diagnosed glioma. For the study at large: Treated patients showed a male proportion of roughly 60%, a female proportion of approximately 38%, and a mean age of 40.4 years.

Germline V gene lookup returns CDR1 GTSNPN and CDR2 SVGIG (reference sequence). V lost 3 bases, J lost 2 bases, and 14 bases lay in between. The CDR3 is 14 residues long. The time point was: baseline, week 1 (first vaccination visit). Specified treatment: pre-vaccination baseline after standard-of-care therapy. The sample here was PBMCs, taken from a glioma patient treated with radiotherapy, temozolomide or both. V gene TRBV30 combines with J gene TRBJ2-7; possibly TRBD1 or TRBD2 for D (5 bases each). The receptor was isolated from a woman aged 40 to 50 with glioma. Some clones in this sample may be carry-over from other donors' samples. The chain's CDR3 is CAWRDRGRAYEQYF. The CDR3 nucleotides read TGTGCCTGGAGGGACCGGGGCAGGGCCTACGAGCAGTACTTC.